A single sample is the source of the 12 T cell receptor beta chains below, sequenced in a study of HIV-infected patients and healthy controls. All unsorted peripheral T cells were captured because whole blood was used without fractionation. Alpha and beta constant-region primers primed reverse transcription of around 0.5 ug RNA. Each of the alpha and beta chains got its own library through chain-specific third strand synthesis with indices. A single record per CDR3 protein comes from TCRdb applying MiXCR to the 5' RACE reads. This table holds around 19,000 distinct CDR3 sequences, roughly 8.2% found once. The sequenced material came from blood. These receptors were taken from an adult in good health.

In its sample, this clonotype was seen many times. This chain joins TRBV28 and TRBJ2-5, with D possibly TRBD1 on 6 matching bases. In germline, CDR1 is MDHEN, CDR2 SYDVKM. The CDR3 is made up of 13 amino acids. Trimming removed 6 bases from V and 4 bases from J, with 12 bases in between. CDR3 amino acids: CASSRGSAETQYF. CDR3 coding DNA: TGTGCCAGCAGCAGGGGATCGGCAGAGACCCAGTACTTC.

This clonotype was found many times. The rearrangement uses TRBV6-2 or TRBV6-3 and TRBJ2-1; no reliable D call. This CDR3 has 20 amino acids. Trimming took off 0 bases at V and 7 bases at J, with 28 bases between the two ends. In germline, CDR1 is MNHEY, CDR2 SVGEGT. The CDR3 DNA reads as TGTGCCAGCAGTTACTCTGTTAGTCGGCGTGGCGGCGCTGGACCAAATGAGCAGTTCTTC. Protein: CASSYSVSRRGGAGPNEQFF.

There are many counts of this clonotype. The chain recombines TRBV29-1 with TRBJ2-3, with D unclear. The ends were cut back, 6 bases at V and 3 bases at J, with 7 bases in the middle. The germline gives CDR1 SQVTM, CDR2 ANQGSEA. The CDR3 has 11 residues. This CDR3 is CSVVGTDTQYF. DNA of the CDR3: TGCAGCGTCGTCGGGACAGATACGCAGTATTTT.

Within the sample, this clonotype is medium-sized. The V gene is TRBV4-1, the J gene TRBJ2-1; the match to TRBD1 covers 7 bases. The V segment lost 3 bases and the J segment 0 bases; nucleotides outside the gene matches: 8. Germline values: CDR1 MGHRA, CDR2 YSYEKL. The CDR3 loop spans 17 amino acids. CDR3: CASSHDDRASSYNEQFF. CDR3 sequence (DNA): TGCGCCAGCAGCCATGATGACAGGGCGAGCTCCTACAATGAGCAGTTCTTC.

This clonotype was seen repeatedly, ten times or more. The CDR3 coding sequence is TGTGCCAGCAGTTATTCGCGGTGGGAAAATGAAAAACTGTTTTTT. Amino acid sequence: CASSYSRWENEKLFF. This chain links TRBV12-3 or TRBV12-4 with TRBJ1-4; D unresolved. V was pared by 4 bases and J by 5 bases, with 14 bases between. The length of the CDR3 is 15 residues.

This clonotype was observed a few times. The chain's CDR3 is CASSLHLSSFSYEQYF. CDR3 nucleotide sequence: TGTGCCAGCAGTTTACACCTCTCCTCATTCTCCTACGAGCAGTACTTC. The chain links TRBV27 to TRBJ2-7; D is unclear. This CDR3 is 16 amino acids long. Looked up from germline, CDR1 is MNHEY and CDR2 is SMNVEV (reference sequence). With 2 bases removed from V and 0 bases from J, the gap between germline ends came to 14 bases.

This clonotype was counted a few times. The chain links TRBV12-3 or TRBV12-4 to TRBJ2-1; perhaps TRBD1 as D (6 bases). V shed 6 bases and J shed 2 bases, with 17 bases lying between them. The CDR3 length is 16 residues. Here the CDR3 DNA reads TGTGCCAGCAGCCTACCCAGGGGCCAAACCTACAATGAGCAGTTCTTC. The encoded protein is CASSLPRGQTYNEQFF.

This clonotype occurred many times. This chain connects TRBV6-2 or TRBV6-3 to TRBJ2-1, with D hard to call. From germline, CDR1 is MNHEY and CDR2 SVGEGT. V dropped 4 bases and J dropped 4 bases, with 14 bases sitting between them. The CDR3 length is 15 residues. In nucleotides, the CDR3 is TGTGCCAGCAGTTTACAAATGGACGGGTACAATGAGCAGTTCTTC. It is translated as CASSLQMDGYNEQFF.

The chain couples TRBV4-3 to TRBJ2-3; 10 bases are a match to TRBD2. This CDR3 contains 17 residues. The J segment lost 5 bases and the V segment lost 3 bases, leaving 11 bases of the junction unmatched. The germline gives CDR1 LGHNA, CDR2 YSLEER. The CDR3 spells CASSQLLAGSLVDTQYF. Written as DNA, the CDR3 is TGCGCCAGCAGCCAGCTACTAGCGGGAAGTCTGGTAGATACGCAGTATTTT.

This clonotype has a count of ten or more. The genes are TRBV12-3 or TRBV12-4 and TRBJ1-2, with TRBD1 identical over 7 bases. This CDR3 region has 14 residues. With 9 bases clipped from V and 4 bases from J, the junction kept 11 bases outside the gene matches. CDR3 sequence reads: CASSMTGLFYGYTF. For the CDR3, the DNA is TGTGCCAGTTCTATGACAGGGTTATTCTATGGCTACACCTTC.

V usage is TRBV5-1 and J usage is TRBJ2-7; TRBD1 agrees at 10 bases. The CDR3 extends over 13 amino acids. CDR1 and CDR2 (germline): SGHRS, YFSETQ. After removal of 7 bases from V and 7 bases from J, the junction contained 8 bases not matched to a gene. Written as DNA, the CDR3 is TGCGCCAGCGGGACAGGGGACCCGAGGGAGCAGTACTTC. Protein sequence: CASGTGDPREQYF.

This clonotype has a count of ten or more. This CDR3 is CSASDRETQPQHF. Written as DNA, the CDR3 is TGCAGTGCTAGTGACAGGGAGACTCAGCCCCAGCATTTT. V and J are TRBV20-1 and TRBJ1-5; TRBD1 agrees at 7 bases. The CDR3 is 13 amino acids. Trimming cost V 3 bases and J 6 bases; bases outside gene matches: 5. In germline, CDR1 is DFQATT, CDR2 SNEGSKA (reference sequence).